These T cell receptor beta chains were read from a single sample in a study of T cell responses to AZD1222 COVID-19 vaccine. Profiled with immunoSEQ multiplex PCR; TCRdb holds only in-frame clones, not every one. The repertoire holds around 120,000 clones, around 88% seen once, with more than 9.5% in the top ten. The material sequenced was peripheral blood, taken on day 0 of MenACWY control vaccination. The receptors were gathered from an adult in good health. CDR3s include the opening cysteine and the closing phenylalanine or tryptophan. Each record gives: V gene, D gene, J gene, clone size, CDR3 protein, CDR3 DNA. D genes are given only for firm matches. Size tells how often a clone was seen (once, few, many) or the class of an expanded clone, and some rows leave it out.

TRBV5-8	-	TRBJ1-2	-	CASSLELIGDGIYGYTF	TGTGCCAGCAGCTTGGAGCTTATTGGGGATGGGATCTATGGCTACACCTTC
TRBV29-1	-	TRBJ1-4	once	CSVEVPNLNEKLFF	TGCAGCGTTGAAGTGCCCAACTTAAATGAAAAACTGTTTTTT
TRBV2	-	TRBJ2-7	-	CASRIQEPRF	TGTGCCAGCAGGATACAGGAGCCACGCTTC
TRBV12-3/TRBV12-4	-	TRBJ1-5	-	CASSQGDNQPQHF	TGTGCCAGCAGTCAGGGTGACAATCAGCCCCAGCATTTT
TRBV6-2/TRBV6-3	-	TRBJ1-5	-	CASSYPLQGGQPQHF	TGTGCCAGCAGTTACCCCCTACAGGGTGGGCAGCCCCAGCATTTT
TRBV11-2	TRBD1	TRBJ2-2	-	CASSLLTGGRWTGELFF	TGTGCCAGCAGCTTACTGACAGGGGGCCGATGGACCGGGGAGCTGTTTTTT
TRBV30	TRBD1	TRBJ1-2	once	CIGGVRYGYTF	TGCATAGGGGGCGTTCGGTATGGCTACACCTTC
TRBV27	-	TRBJ1-1	-	CASSSLVGHYTEAFF	TGTGCCAGCAGTTCCCTTGTAGGACACTACACTGAAGCTTTCTTT
TRBV5-1	-	TRBJ2-1	-	CASSVKGVAAYNEQFF	TGCGCCAGCAGCGTAAAGGGGGTAGCGGCATACAATGAGCAGTTCTTC
TRBV18	TRBD2	TRBJ2-1	-	CASSPGTSGRENEQFF	TGTGCCAGCTCACCTGGGACTAGCGGGAGGGAGAATGAGCAGTTCTTC
TRBV5-1	-	TRBJ2-7	-	CASSLDDFPDEQYF	TGCGCCAGCAGCTTGGACGACTTTCCGGACGAGCAGTACTTC
TRBV10-1	TRBD1	TRBJ2-5	-	CASSPGQGGSGETQYF	TGCGCCAGCAGTCCGGGACAGGGTGGGAGTGGGGAGACCCAGTACTTC
TRBV18	-	TRBJ1-4	-	CASSPRGEKLFF	TGTGCCAGCTCACCGCGGGGTGAAAAACTGTTTTTT
TRBV7-9	TRBD1	TRBJ1-3	-	CASSFVDRGAGNTIYF	TGTGCCAGCAGCTTTGTTGACAGGGGCGCCGGAAACACCATATATTTT
TRBV3-1/TRBV3-2	TRBD1	TRBJ1-1	-	CASSRRQGANSEAFF	TGTGCCAGCAGCCGTCGTCAGGGGGCAAACAGTGAAGCTTTCTTT
TRBV9	TRBD2	TRBJ2-1	-	CASSALAGENEQFF	TGTGCCAGCAGCGCCCTAGCGGGAGAGAATGAGCAGTTCTTC
TRBV20-1	-	TRBJ2-7	-	CSASLRLPAGNEQYF	TGCAGTGCTAGTTTGAGACTCCCTGCGGGTAACGAGCAGTACTTC
TRBV4-3	-	TRBJ1-2	-	CASSQVVQGTYGYTF	TGCGCCAGCAGCCAAGTTGTCCAGGGCACCTATGGCTACACCTTC
TRBV30	-	TRBJ2-1	-	CAWSFSNNEQFF	TGTGCCTGGAGTTTCTCAAACAATGAGCAGTTCTTC
TRBV3-1/TRBV3-2	-	TRBJ1-5	-	CASSQGWQGSQPQHF	TGTGCCAGCAGCCAAGGTTGGCAGGGAAGCCAGCCCCAGCATTTT
TRBV7-9	TRBD1	TRBJ2-7	once	CASSYLPGTGGNEQYF	TGTGCCAGCAGCTACCTCCCCGGGACAGGGGGGAATGAGCAGTACTTC
TRBV4-1	TRBD2	TRBJ2-5	-	CASSQDRASGRGVGTQYF	TGCGCCAGCAGCCAAGATAGGGCTAGCGGGAGGGGTGTTGGGACCCAGTACTTC
TRBV5-1	TRBD1	TRBJ1-3	-	CASSFSTGGYGNTIYF	TGCGCCAGCAGTTTCTCGACAGGGGGCTATGGAAACACCATATATTTT
TRBV6-4	-	TRBJ2-2	-	CASSRAESGELFF	TGTGCCAGCAGTCGGGCGGAGAGCGGGGAGCTGTTTTTT
TRBV5-1	-	TRBJ2-7	-	CASSLEKSGEQYF	TGCGCCAGCAGCTTGGAAAAGAGCGGCGAGCAGTACTTC
TRBV7-2	TRBD1	TRBJ1-5	-	CASSLTGVNQPQHF	TGTGCCAGCAGCCTGACAGGGGTCAATCAGCCCCAGCATTTT
TRBV9	TRBD2	TRBJ2-1	-	CASSGTSISANEQFF	TGTGCCAGCAGCGGGACTAGCATCTCAGCCAATGAGCAGTTCTTC
TRBV6-5	-	TRBJ1-2	few	CASRLREIPNYGYTF	TGTGCCAGCAGGCTCCGGGAAATCCCTAACTATGGCTACACCTTC
TRBV27	TRBD1	TRBJ1-2	-	CASSPLRDRVGGYTF	TGTGCCAGCAGTCCTCTCAGGGACAGGGTCGGAGGCTACACCTTC
TRBV28	TRBD1	TRBJ1-5	-	CASRRDRGADQPQHF	TGTGCCAGCAGAAGAGACAGGGGTGCGGATCAGCCCCAGCATTTT
TRBV29-1	TRBD2	TRBJ2-1	-	CSDLAGGHEQFF	TGCAGCGACCTAGCGGGAGGGCACGAGCAGTTCTTC
TRBV11-2	-	TRBJ1-6	-	CASSLPSGASPLHF	TGTGCCAGCAGCTTACCCTCGGGAGCTTCACCCCTCCACTTT
TRBV30	-	TRBJ2-1	-	CAWSVQREQFF	TGTGCCTGGAGTGTACAACGTGAGCAGTTCTTC
TRBV6-1	TRBD2	TRBJ2-7	few	CASSERTSSPYEQYF	TGTGCCAGCAGTGAACGGACTAGCTCTCCCTACGAGCAGTACTTC
TRBV11-2	-	TRBJ2-3	-	CASSSALADTQYF	TGTGCCAGCAGCTCGGCCCTGGCAGATACGCAGTATTTT
TRBV6-2/TRBV6-3	-	TRBJ2-7	-	CASSYSSYEQYF	TGTGCCAGCAGTTATTCATCCTACGAGCAGTACTTC
TRBV19	-	TRBJ2-6	-	CASSIWGAEGANVLTF	TGTGCCAGTAGTATCTGGGGGGCTGAGGGGGCCAACGTCCTGACTTTC
TRBV3-1/TRBV3-2	TRBD1	TRBJ1-1	-	CASSPTETGGTEAFF	TGTGCCAGCAGCCCTACCGAGACAGGGGGCACTGAAGCTTTCTTT
TRBV18	-	TRBJ2-7	-	CASSPPSLASYEQYF	TGTGCCAGCTCACCACCGTCCCTAGCTTCCTACGAGCAGTACTTC
TRBV5-6	-	TRBJ2-2	once	CASSSFRRANTGELFF	TGTGCCAGCAGCTCGTTCCGACGAGCGAACACCGGGGAGCTGTTTTTT
TRBV5-1	-	TRBJ2-7	-	CASSLLSGDSYEQYF	TGCGCCAGCAGCTTGCTTTCCGGGGACTCCTACGAGCAGTACTTC
TRBV27	TRBD2	TRBJ2-7	-	CASSPGLALLEQYF	TGTGCCAGCAGTCCGGGACTAGCCCTCCTCGAGCAGTACTTC
TRBV20-1	-	TRBJ2-5	-	CRPPGPETQYF	TGCAGGCCCCCGGGACCCGAGACCCAGTACTTC
TRBV27	TRBD1	TRBJ1-4	-	CASSLRRGHEKLFF	TGTGCCAGCAGTTTACGCAGGGGGCATGAAAAACTGTTTTTT
TRBV9	-	TRBJ1-5	-	CASSVDEWDQPQHF	TGTGCCAGCAGCGTAGACGAGTGGGATCAGCCCCAGCATTTT
TRBV2	-	TRBJ2-1	-	CASSEALRINEQFF	TGTGCCAGCAGTGAAGCGCTTCGAATCAATGAGCAGTTCTTC
TRBV6-1	TRBD1	TRBJ1-2	-	CASSENDRGEFSYGYTF	TGTGCCAGCAGTGAAAACGACAGGGGAGAGTTTTCCTATGGCTACACCTTC
TRBV6-5	TRBD1	TRBJ1-3	-	CASSKDRAGNTIYF	TGTGCCAGCAGTAAGGACAGGGCTGGAAACACCATATATTTT
TRBV7-8	TRBD2	TRBJ2-4	-	CASSSLAGQPPVIQYF	TGTGCCAGCAGCTCTCTAGCGGGACAACCGCCGGTCATTCAGTACTTC
TRBV12-3/TRBV12-4	TRBD2	TRBJ2-1	-	CASSFLAGRGFF	TGTGCCAGCAGTTTCCTAGCGGGACGTGGGTTCTTC
TRBV6-6	TRBD2	TRBJ2-1	-	CASSYPIGTSHEQFF	TGTGCCAGCAGTTACCCGATTGGGACTAGCCATGAGCAGTTCTTC
TRBV6-5	-	TRBJ2-1	few	CASSRQAPNNEQFF	TGTGCCAGCAGCCGGCAGGCCCCCAACAATGAGCAGTTCTTC
TRBV7-9	TRBD1	TRBJ1-1	-	CASSSGQGNTEAFF	TGTGCCAGCAGCTCCGGACAGGGAAACACTGAAGCTTTCTTT
TRBV10-2	-	TRBJ2-2	once	CATTAGLTNTGELFF	TGCGCCACCACGGCGGGACTCACGAACACCGGGGAGCTGTTTTTT
TRBV7-9	-	TRBJ1-2	-	CASSLGGLINYGYTF	TGTGCCAGCAGCCTAGGAGGACTTATCAACTATGGCTACACCTTC
TRBV11-2	-	TRBJ1-6	-	CASSTTSGRYSPLHF	TGTGCCAGCAGTACCACCTCGGGACGGTATTCACCCCTCCACTTT
TRBV10-1	-	TRBJ2-2	-	CASSNEDYSGELFF	TGCGCCAGCAGTAACGAGGACTACTCCGGGGAGCTGTTTTTT
TRBV7-2	-	TRBJ2-5	-	CASSLGTSGPRETQYF	TGTGCCAGCAGCTTGGGGACCTCGGGGCCCCGTGAGACCCAGTACTTC
TRBV5-8	-	TRBJ2-2	once	CASSLIFGELFF	TGTGCCAGCAGCTTAATCTTCGGGGAGCTGTTTTTT